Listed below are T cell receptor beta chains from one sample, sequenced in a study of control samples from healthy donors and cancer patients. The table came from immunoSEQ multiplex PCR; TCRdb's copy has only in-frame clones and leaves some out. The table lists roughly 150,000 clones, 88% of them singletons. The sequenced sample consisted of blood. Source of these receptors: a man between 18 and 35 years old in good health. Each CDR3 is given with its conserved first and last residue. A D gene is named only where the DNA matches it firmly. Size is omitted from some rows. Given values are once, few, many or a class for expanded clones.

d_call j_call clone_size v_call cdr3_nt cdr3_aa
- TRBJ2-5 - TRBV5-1 TGCGCCAGCAGCTTGGCCGACGGTAGATGGGGGGAGACCCAGTACTTC CASSLADGRWGETQYF
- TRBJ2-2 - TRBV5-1 TGCGCCAGCAGCCCGGGACAAGTCACCGGGGAGCTGTTTTTT CASSPGQVTGELFF
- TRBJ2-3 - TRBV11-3 TGTGCCAGCAGCTTAGTAATAGATAGCGGAACAGATACGCAGTATTTT CASSLVIDSGTDTQYF
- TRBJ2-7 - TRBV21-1 TGTGCCAGCAGCAACCCCCGGGGGGCCCACGAGCAGTACTTC CASSNPRGAHEQYF
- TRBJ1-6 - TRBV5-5 TGTGCCAGCAGCTTAGGTACAGGGCTGGGTTCACCCCTCCACTTT CASSLGTGLGSPLHF
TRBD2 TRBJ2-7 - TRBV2 TGTGCCAGCGGACGCGGGGGTTACTCCTACGAGCAGTACTTC CASGRGGYSYEQYF
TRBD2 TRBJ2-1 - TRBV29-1 TGCAGCGTCCCCCCGGGACTAGAAAGCAATGAGCAGTTCTTC CSVPPGLESNEQFF
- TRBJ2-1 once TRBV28 TGTGCCAGCAGTTCCTCCGGGGGGCCTAGCAATGAGCAGTTCTTC CASSSSGGPSNEQFF
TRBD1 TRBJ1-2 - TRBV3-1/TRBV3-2 TGTGCCAGCACCCCCGGGACAGGGTTCGCCTATGGCTACACCTTC CASTPGTGFAYGYTF
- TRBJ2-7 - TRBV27 TGTGCCAGCAGTTCCCCGGGTAGGGGGTCAACCTACGAGCAGTACTTC CASSSPGRGSTYEQYF
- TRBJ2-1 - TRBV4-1 TGCGCCAGCAGCCAAATGGGGTTTTCCTACAATGAGCAGTTCTTC CASSQMGFSYNEQFF
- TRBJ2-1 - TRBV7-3 TGTGCCAGCAGTCATACCGTCCTAGGAGGTGAGCAGTTCTTC CASSHTVLGGEQFF
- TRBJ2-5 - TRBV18 TGTGCCAGCTCACCAGAGGTCAGATTAGAGACCCAGTACTTC CASSPEVRLETQYF
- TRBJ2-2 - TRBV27 TGTGCCAGCAGCACAACGAACACCGGGGAGCTGTTTTTT CASSTTNTGELFF
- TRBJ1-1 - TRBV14 TGTGCCAGCAGCCACCAGGGCTCGAACACTGAAGCTTTCTTT CASSHQGSNTEAFF
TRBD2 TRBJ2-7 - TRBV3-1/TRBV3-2 TGTGCCAGCAGCCAAGACCTAGCGGTGAGCTACGAGCAGTACTTC CASSQDLAVSYEQYF
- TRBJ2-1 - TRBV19 TGTGCCAGTAGTTTAACGGGGAGCTCCTACAATGAGCAGTTCTTC CASSLTGSSYNEQFF
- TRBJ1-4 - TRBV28 TGTGCCAGCAGCTACGGACAGACCGAAAAACTGTTTTTT CASSYGQTEKLFF
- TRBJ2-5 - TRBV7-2 TGTGCCAGCAGCTTCTGGGGAAGAGGGGAACAAGAGACCCAGTACTTC CASSFWGRGEQETQYF
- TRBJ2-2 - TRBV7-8 TGTGCCAGCAGCTTAGACAGGCTTAACACCGGGGAGCTGTTTTTT CASSLDRLNTGELFF
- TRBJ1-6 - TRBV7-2 TGTGCCAGCAGCTTTTTTACCAACAGGGTCGTAGACTATAATTCACCCCTCCACTTT CASSFFTNRVVDYNSPLHF
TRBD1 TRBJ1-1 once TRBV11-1 TGTGCCAGCAGCTCCGGGACAGGGGGTATTGAAGCTTTCTTT CASSSGTGGIEAFF
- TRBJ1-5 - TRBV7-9 TGTGCCAGCAGCTTTGAGGGGTATCAGCCCCAGCATTTT CASSFEGYQPQHF
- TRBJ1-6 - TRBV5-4 TGTGCCAGCAGCTTGGGGGCCGGGAGCTCCTATAATTCACCCCTCCACTTT CASSLGAGSSYNSPLHF
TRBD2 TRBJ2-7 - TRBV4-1 TGCGCCAGCAGCCAAGAGCGGGGAGGGGCGGGGCAAATCTACGAGCAGTACTTC CASSQERGGAGQIYEQYF
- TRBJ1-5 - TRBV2 TGTGCCAGCAGTGGCAACCGGGACCGCATCAATCAGCCCCAGCATTTT CASSGNRDRINQPQHF
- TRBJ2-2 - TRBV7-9 TGTGGCGGGGGACAGCCGGGCACCGGGGAGCTGTTTTTT CGGGQPGTGELFF
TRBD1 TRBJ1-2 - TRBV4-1 TGCGCCAGCAGCCCAGGACAGGGGATGTTGTATGGCTACACCTTC CASSPGQGMLYGYTF
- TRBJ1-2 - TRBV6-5 TGTGCCAGCAGTTACTCGAGAAGTCGGGCGGGGTTAGTCTACACCTTC CASSYSRSRAGLVYTF
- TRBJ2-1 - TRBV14 TGTGCCAGCAGTCTGATACCTAGGAATGAGCAGTTCTTC CASSLIPRNEQFF
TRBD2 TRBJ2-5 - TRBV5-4 TGTGCCAGCAGCTTGGAGGGACTAGCGGGGGTCCACGGAGAGACCCAGTACTTC CASSLEGLAGVHGETQYF
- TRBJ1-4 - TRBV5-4 TGTGCCAGCAGCCCTGGGGGCACCAATGAAAAACTGTTTTTT CASSPGGTNEKLFF
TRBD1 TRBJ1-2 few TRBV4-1 TGCGCCAGCAGCCACTCCCGGGGGACAGATTATGGCTACACCTTC CASSHSRGTDYGYTF
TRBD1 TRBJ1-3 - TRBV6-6 TGTGCCAGCAGTTACTGGGACAGGCCATCTGGAAACACCATATATTTT CASSYWDRPSGNTIYF
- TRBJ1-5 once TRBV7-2 TGTGCCAGCAGCCCGCAGTATAGCAATCAGCCCCAGCATTTT CASSPQYSNQPQHF
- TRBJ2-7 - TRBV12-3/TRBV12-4 TGTGCCAGCACCGGAGGAGGCTCCTACGAGCAGTACTTC CASTGGGSYEQYF
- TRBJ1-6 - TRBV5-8 TGTGCCAGCAGCTTGGTTTTTAACACCCGATCACCCCTCCACTTT CASSLVFNTRSPLHF
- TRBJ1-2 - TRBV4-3 TGCGCCAGCAGCCAAGATCTAGGCAGGGCAGGCTATGGCTACACCTTC CASSQDLGRAGYGYTF
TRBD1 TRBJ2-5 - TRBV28 TGTGCCAGCAGTTCCCGGGACAGGGGGCGAGAGACCCAGTACTTC CASSSRDRGRETQYF
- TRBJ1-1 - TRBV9 TGTGCCAGCAGCCTAAGCGGATCTCAGAACACTGAAGCTTTCTTT CASSLSGSQNTEAFF
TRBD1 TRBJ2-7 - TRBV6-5 TGTGCCAGCAGTCAGGGACAGGCTCTTTTACACGAGCAGTACTTC CASSQGQALLHEQYF
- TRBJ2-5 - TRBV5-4 TGTGCCAGCAGCCCTGGAGGGACTGCCTTTCAAGAGACCCAGTACTTC CASSPGGTAFQETQYF
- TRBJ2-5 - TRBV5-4 TGTGCCAGCAGCTCCAGGGGTGGGGAGACCCAGTACTTC CASSSRGGETQYF
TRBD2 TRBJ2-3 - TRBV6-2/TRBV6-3 TGTGCCAGCAGCCTACTAGCGGGGGAGGGCACAGATACGCAGTATTTT CASSLLAGEGTDTQYF
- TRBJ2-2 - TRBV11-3 TGTGCCAGCAGCCGCGCGGGGGGGGAGCTGTTTTTT CASSRAGGELFF
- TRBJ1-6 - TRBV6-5 TGTGCCAGCAGTTACTCGAACGGGAATTCACCCCTCCACTTT CASSYSNGNSPLHF
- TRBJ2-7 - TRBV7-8 TGTGCCAGCAGCTTAGGAGTCGGGGCACCGCGGTACTTC CASSLGVGAPRYF
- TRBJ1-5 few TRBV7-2 TGTGCCAGCAGCTTACAACAGGGAGGGGTTAGCAATCAGCCCCAGCATTTT CASSLQQGGVSNQPQHF
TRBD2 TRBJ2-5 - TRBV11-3 TGTGCCAGCAGCCCCGGGACTAACCAAGAGACCCAGTACTTC CASSPGTNQETQYF
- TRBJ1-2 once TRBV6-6 - CASILAGSNYGYTF
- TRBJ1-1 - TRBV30 TGTGCCCTACACCATATGAACACTGAAGCTTTCTTT CALHHMNTEAFF
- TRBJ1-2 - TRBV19 TGTGCCAGTAGTATACGGGGGGCGGGCTATGGCTACACCTTC CASSIRGAGYGYTF
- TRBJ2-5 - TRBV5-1 TGCGCCAGCAGCCTGGGTCCCCTCCGGGAGACCCAGTACTTC CASSLGPLRETQYF
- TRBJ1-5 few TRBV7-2 TGTGCCAGCAGCTTAGGGGAACAGCCCCAGCATTTT CASSLGEQPQHF
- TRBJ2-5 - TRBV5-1 TGCGCCAGCAGCTCCGGCCGGGGGAGGCAACAAGAGACCCAGTACTTC CASSSGRGRQQETQYF